Shown below are 30 T cell receptor beta chains from a single sample sequenced in a study of beta chain features in type 1 diabetes. The study reverse transcribed the entire isolated RNA, so it sequenced expressed TCRB transcripts. The method was immunoSEQ multiplex PCR; TCRdb's version includes in-frame clones alone and lacks a portion of them. The profile shows 130,000 to 150,000 clones, roughly 7.2% of them singletons. Sequenced input: central memory CD4+ T cells from blood. Every receptor here comes from a woman under 40 in good health.

V gene TRBV27 combines with J gene TRBJ2-7, with 11 bases identical to TRBD1. CDR1 is MNHEY, CDR2 SMNVEV, per germline (reference sequence). The CDR3 length is 17 residues. V was clipped by 6 bases and J by 2 bases; unmatched bases: 12. The CDR3 is CASRSPHGTGGTYEQYF. In DNA, the CDR3 is TGTGCCAGCAGATCTCCGCATGGGACAGGGGGAACCTACGAGCAGTACTTC.

The chain recombines TRBV5-1 with TRBJ2-1; 11 bases are a match to TRBD2. The CDR3 length is 18 residues. From germline, CDR1 is SGHRS and CDR2 YFSETQ. Unmatched junction bases numbered 7, after V lost 0 bases and J lost 2 bases. CDR3 loop: CASSLAASGGLPYNEQFF. CDR3 DNA sequence: TGCGCCAGCAGCTTGGCGGCTAGCGGGGGGCTTCCCTACAATGAGCAGTTCTTC.

This clone turned up a few times. The CDR3 nucleotides are TGTGCCAGTAGTCCCCTCCACCCGGGACAGGGCTCCTACGAGCAGTACTTC. Protein sequence: CASSPLHPGQGSYEQYF. V gene TRBV19 combines with J gene TRBJ2-7, with TRBD1 identical over 9 bases. This CDR3 spans 17 amino acids. Germline values: CDR1 LNHDA, CDR2 SQIVND (reference sequence). V was clipped by 5 bases and J by 0 bases; unmatched bases: 11.

This clone was seen a few times. This chain joins TRBV5-5 and TRBJ1-2, with D tentatively TRBD1 (6 bases). The CDR3 extends over 12 amino acids. Germline CDR1 and CDR2: SGHKS and YYEKEE (reference sequence). V was pared by 4 bases and J by 5 bases, with 9 bases between. The CDR3 DNA reads TGTGCCAGCAGCGTAACAGGGTATGGCTACACCTTC. This translates into CASSVTGYGYTF.

This clone occurred a few times. The chain carries TRBV7-3 and TRBJ2-3; tentative D call: TRBD1 (6 bases). Trimming took off 5 bases at V and 4 bases at J, with 10 bases between the two ends. Germline V gives CDR1 SGHTA, CDR2 FQGTGA. The CDR3 consists of 13 residues. The CDR3 nucleotides read TGTGCCAGCAGCGCACAGGGCCCAGATACGCAGTATTTT. Its protein is CASSAQGPDTQYF.

The J gene is TRBJ2-3, the V gene TRBV29-1; 15 bases agree with TRBD2. V gave up 6 bases and J gave up 0 bases; unmatched junction bases: 7. There are 17 residues in the CDR3. The germline CDR1 and CDR2 sequences are SQVTM and ANQGSEA. The CDR3 coding sequence is TGCAGCGTGTCCGGGACTAGCGGGGGGTCTAGCACAGATACGCAGTATTTT. It yields the protein CSVSGTSGGSSTDTQYF.

In this sample, this clone turned up a few times. The chain is built from TRBV7-3 and TRBJ2-3; D might be TRBD2 (5 bases). V lost 5 bases, J lost 2 bases, and 23 bases lay in between. CDR1 and CDR2 (germline): SGHTA, FQGTGA. CDR3 size: 18 residues. For the CDR3, the DNA is TGTGCCAGCAGCCCACACCCGGTTCCCAGCGGAAACACAGATACGCAGTATTTT. It translates to CASSPHPVPSGNTDTQYF.

V usage is TRBV5-1 and J usage is TRBJ2-1; 10 bases agree with TRBD1. Germline V gene lookup returns CDR1 SGHRS and CDR2 YFSETQ. The CDR3 loop spans 14 amino acids. V lost 6 bases to trimming and J lost 7 bases; unmatched junction nucleotides: 7. The CDR3 protein is CASTKDRGSNEQFF. CDR3 in DNA: TGCGCCAGCACTAAGGACAGGGGGTCGAATGAGCAGTTCTTC. Full variable domain (outside the CDR3, taken from reference TRBV5-1 and TRBJ2-1): KAGVTQTPRYLIKTRGQQVTLSCSPISGHRSVSWYQQTPGQGLQFLFEYFSETQRNKGNFPGRFSGRQFSNSRSEMNVSTLELGDSALYLCASTKDRGSNEQFFGPGTRLTVL.

The V gene is TRBV11-2, the J gene TRBJ2-1; D may be TRBD1 (6 bases). This CDR3 contains 14 residues. CDR1 is SGHAT and CDR2 is FQNNGV in the germline V gene. The V end lost 1 base, the J end lost 4 bases, and 8 bases lay between the germline ends. CDR3 nucleotides: TGTGCCAGCAGCTTAGTAGGGGGTTACAATGAGCAGTTCTTC. It yields the protein CASSLVGGYNEQFF.

V usage is TRBV23-1 and J usage is TRBJ2-7, with no clear D. TRBV23-1 is known as an ORF, though its function is uncertain. Trimming cost V 7 bases and J 2 bases, with 15 bases left between them. CDR3 length: 14 residues. The CDR3 bases are TGCGCCAGCATAACGTGGCATACCGCCTACGAGCAGTACTTC. It is translated as CASITWHTAYEQYF.

The chain recombines TRBV6-6 with TRBJ2-3; 13 nucleotides match TRBD2. In germline, CDR1 is MNHNY, CDR2 SVGAGI (reference sequence). Trimming removed 2 bases from V and 4 bases from J; junction bases left unmatched: 0. The length of the CDR3 is 15 residues. The CDR3 protein is CASSYGLAGADTQYF. CDR3 sequence (DNA): TGTGCCAGCAGTTACGGACTAGCGGGAGCAGATACGCAGTATTTT.

This sequence joins TRBV18 and TRBJ2-2, with a tentative D call TRBD1 (5 bases). The CDR3 is 15 amino acids. The V and J ends lost 1 base and 4 bases respectively, with 10 bases between them. Looked up from germline, CDR1 is KGHSH and CDR2 is LQKENI. CDR3 coding DNA: TGTGCCAGCTCACCACGGTATGGGGCCACCGGGGAGCTGTTTTTT. It encodes CASSPRYGATGELFF.

Only a few counts were recorded for this clone. This rearrangement joins TRBV14 to TRBJ1-5; TRBD1 agrees at 8 bases. Looked up from germline, CDR1 is SGHDN and CDR2 is FVKESK. The CDR3 loop spans 13 amino acids. The V segment lost 5 bases and the J segment 10 bases; nucleotides outside the gene matches: 7. This chain's CDR3 is CASSYGQGGPQHF. CDR3 DNA: TGTGCCAGCAGCTATGGACAGGGCGGACCCCAGCATTTT.

This clone was picked up a small number of times. V and J are TRBV19 and TRBJ2-2; no clear D. The CDR3 sequence is 15 residues long. Deletions cut 3 bases from V and 0 bases from J, with 8 bases between. Germline-derived CDR1 and CDR2 are LNHDA and SQIVND (reference sequence). CDR3 residues: CASSIVRSNTGELFF. The CDR3 bases are TGTGCCAGTAGTATTGTCAGGTCGAACACCGGGGAGCTGTTTTTT.

This clone was seen a handful of times. The chain recombines TRBV6-5 with TRBJ2-5, with a possible D match to TRBD2 (6 bases). The J call may be incorrect, as the DNA end agrees better with TRBJ2-7. Germline values: CDR1 MNHEY, CDR2 SVGAGI. CDR3 length equals 14 residues. DNA of the CDR3: TGTGCCAGCAGGGGAGGTCAGAACCTCTACGAGCAGTACTTC. Protein sequence: CASRGGQNLYEQYF.

This clone has just a few counts. The rearrangement joins TRBV28 to TRBJ2-7, with TRBD2 as a possible D gene (5 bases). This CDR3 region has 15 residues. Deletions cut 1 base from V and 2 bases from J, with 12 bases between. Looked up from germline, CDR1 is MDHEN and CDR2 is SYDVKM. This CDR3 is CASSLLGGKTYEQYF. CDR3 bases: TGTGCCAGCAGTTTATTAGGAGGCAAAACCTACGAGCAGTACTTC.

This clone was observed a handful of times. The chain combines TRBV27 with TRBJ2-5; 8 positions agree with TRBD1. V shed 6 bases and J 5 bases; nucleotides not matched to a gene: 11. Germline values: CDR1 MNHEY, CDR2 SMNVEV (reference sequence). The CDR3 consists of 15 residues. The CDR3 sequence is CASSPGTGASETQYF. CDR3 nucleotide sequence: TGTGCCAGCAGCCCCGGGACAGGAGCATCGGAGACCCAGTACTTC.

V and J are TRBV5-4 and TRBJ2-5; D is possibly TRBD1 (7 bases). The CDR3 spans 14 residues. The V end was cut by 3 bases, the J end by 4 bases, with 13 bases between. Germline CDR1 reads SGHNT; CDR2 reads YYREEE (reference sequence). The DNA for the CDR3 is TGTGCCAGCAGCTATCAGGGGGGTCGAGAGACCCAGTACTTC. Translated, it gives CASSYQGGRETQYF.

This clone was observed a few times. The chain uses TRBV5-6 and TRBJ2-1, with D hard to call. Per the germline V gene, CDR1 is SGHDT and CDR2 is YYEEEE. The CDR3 spans 16 residues. Trimming removed 0 bases at V and 1 base at J, with 11 bases between. CDR3 amino acids: CASSLDPSGSYNEQFF. CDR3 bases: TGTGCCAGCAGCTTGGACCCTAGTGGGTCCTACAATGAGCAGTTCTTC.

This chain connects TRBV5-4 to TRBJ2-7, with 7 bases matching TRBD1. The germline CDR1 and CDR2 sequences are SGHNT and YYREEE (reference sequence). The CDR3 has 15 residues. With V trimmed by 0 bases and J by 4 bases, 7 bases remained unmatched. In DNA form, the CDR3 reads TGTGCCAGCAGCTTGGAAACGAGGGGGCGGTACGAGCAGTACTTC. Translating it yields CASSLETRGRYEQYF.

The J gene is TRBJ2-1, the V gene TRBV10-3; TRBD2 matches at 10 bases. The CDR3 contains 16 residues. Looked up from germline, CDR1 is ENHRY and CDR2 is SYGVKD. The V and J ends lost 2 bases and 1 base, in that order; junction bases with no gene match: 2. CDR3 nucleotides: TGTGCCATCAGTGAGGTTAGCGGGAGGTCCTACAATGAGCAGTTCTTC. Translated: CAISEVSGRSYNEQFF.

This sequence joins TRBV28 and TRBJ1-4; 9 nucleotides align to TRBD1. V trimming: 5 bases; J trimming: 8 bases; junction bases outside the gene matches: 9. The CDR3 extends over 15 amino acids. Per the germline V gene, CDR1 is MDHEN and CDR2 is SYDVKM. The CDR3: CASSPPGQGGEKLFF. The CDR3 DNA reads TGTGCCAGCAGTCCGCCGGGACAGGGAGGCGAAAAACTGTTTTTT.

This clone was seen a few times. This chain connects TRBV27 to TRBJ2-7; perhaps TRBD2 as D (5 bases). The CDR3 loop spans 15 amino acids. CDR1 is MNHEY and CDR2 is SMNVEV in the germline V gene (reference sequence). Trimming removed 4 bases from V and 6 bases from J, with 19 bases in between. This CDR3 reads CASSSITRGSGEQYF. CDR3 nucleotides: TGTGCCAGCAGTTCCATCACTCGAGGGAGTGGCGAGCAGTACTTC.

The V call is TRBV29-1, the J call TRBJ2-1; 9 bases fit TRBD2. CDR1 SQVTM and CDR2 ANQGSEA come from the germline V gene. V dropped 0 bases and J dropped 7; count of bases not matched to a gene: 16. The CDR3 runs 18 residues. Here the CDR3 DNA reads TGCAGCGTTGAAGACCAATACCCAGAGAGCGGGAGGTTGAATGAGCAGTTCTTC. The encoded protein is CSVEDQYPESGRLNEQFF.

This clone was recorded many times. J is TRBJ1-5 and V is TRBV30; D not certain. V was pared by 0 bases and J by 14 bases, with 11 bases between. The CDR3 totals 11 residues. The germline V gene encodes CDR1 GTSNPN and CDR2 SVGIG (reference sequence). CDR3 residues: CAWSVKSDKHF. The CDR3, as DNA: TGTGCCTGGAGTGTAAAGTCCGACAAGCATTTT.

The table lists this clone with a few counts. The chain is built from TRBV19 and TRBJ1-1, with TRBD1 matching over 11 bases. Trimming at V came to 8 bases and at J to 6 bases, leaving 5 bases not matched to a gene. Per the germline V gene, CDR1 is LNHDA and CDR2 is SQIVND (reference sequence). This CDR3 spans 13 amino acids. For the CDR3, the DNA is TGTGCCAGTTCGGGACAGGGGGACGCTGAAGCTTTCTTT. It codes for CASSGQGDAEAFF.

This clone was counted ten times or more. The gene calls are TRBV11-2 and TRBJ1-2; 10 bases fit TRBD1. The CDR3 is 14 residues long. V trimming: 8 bases; J trimming: 2 bases; junction bases outside the gene matches: 5. Germline CDR1 reads SGHAT; CDR2 reads FQNNGV. The CDR3 region is CASAAGQGNYGYTF. The CDR3 nucleotides are TGTGCCAGCGCTGCGGGACAGGGGAACTATGGCTACACCTTC. The entire variable domain, with the rest obtained from reference TRBV11-2 and TRBJ1-2, is as follows: EAGVAQSPRYKIIEKRQSVAFWCNPISGHATLYWYQQILGQGPKLLIQFQNNGVVDDSQLPKDRFSAERLKGVDSTLKIQPAKLEDSAVYLCASAAGQGNYGYTFGSGTRLTVV.

This clone was recorded at least ten times. The chain recombines TRBV4-2 with TRBJ2-7; 8 bases are a match to TRBD2. J was trimmed by 6 bases and V by 5 bases; bases with no gene match: 12. CDR1 is LGHNA and CDR2 is YNFKEQ in the germline V gene. CDR3 size: 15 residues. CDR3 residues: CASSVTGTRISEQYF. In nucleotides, the CDR3 is TGTGCCAGCAGCGTAACCGGGACTAGAATCTCCGAGCAGTACTTC.

This clone was picked up a small number of times. The chain uses TRBV18 and TRBJ2-1; 12 bases agree with TRBD1. Germline loops: CDR1 KGHSH, CDR2 LQKENI. This CDR3 has 15 amino acids. The V and J ends lost 5 bases and 7 bases, in that order; junction bases with no gene match: 6. CDR3 bases: TGTGCCAGCTCAATCGGGACAGGGGGCTGGAATGAGCAGTTCTTC. Protein product: CASSIGTGGWNEQFF.

The chain is built from TRBV5-4 and TRBJ2-2; 10 positions match TRBD2. V shed 1 base and J 1 base; nucleotides not matched to a gene: 1. CDR3 size: 16 residues. The germline V gene has CDR1 SGHNT and CDR2 YYREEE (reference sequence). CDR3 sequence reads: CASSLLAGVNTGELFF. The DNA for the CDR3 is TGTGCCAGCAGCTTGCTAGCGGGGGTGAACACCGGGGAGCTGTTTTTT.